Reported below is one T cell receptor beta chain. Its antigen is undetermined. The data were obtained in a study of cytomegalovirus exposure and HLA in healthy donors. For the study at large: Some 180 million T cells yielded under 130 million unique TCR beta sequences in earlier analysis. Points from the study as a whole: The authors enumerated roughly 180 TCR beta chains as linked to cytomegalovirus. Excluded: some indistinguishable V segments such as TRBV6-2 and TRBV6-3. In a later analysis, donors in an Asian-associated ancestry cluster reportedly had fewer N-insertions in productive TCRs than the cohort mean.

Germline V gene data show CDR1 as LNHDA and CDR2 as SQIVND (reference sequence). Deletions cut 3 bases from V and 2 bases from J, with 10 bases between. The CDR3 loop spans 14 amino acids. Amplification used 60 Vbeta primers and 13 Jbeta primers. Here immunoSEQ multiplex PCR was the method, and the copy in TCRdb shows in-frame clones only, minus some. In total, the table holds about 130,000 clones. The chain is built from TRBV19 and TRBJ1-1; D is undetermined. This sequence originates from a middle-aged woman in good health and CMV-seropositive. The sequenced material came from PBMCs. CDR3: CASSIPAGNTEAFF. CDR3 bases: TGTGCCAGTAGTATCCCTGCAGGCAACACTGAAGCTTTCTTT.